This T cell receptor beta chain is from a study of T cell responses to AZD1222 COVID-19 vaccine. This CDR3 spans 11 amino acids. Germline V lookup: CDR1 LNHDA, CDR2 SQIVND (reference sequence). V dropped 5 bases and J dropped 13 bases, with 11 bases sitting between them. TCRdb's copy holds only in-frame clones and misses some; the assay was immunoSEQ multiplex PCR. Of tens of thousands of clones detected, roughly 90% appear once; the ten largest clones hold around 5.3%. J is TRBJ2-2 and V is TRBV19, with unresolved D. The input for sequencing was peripheral blood, taken on day 0 of AZD1222 vaccination. The sequence was obtained from an adult in good health. This CDR3 reads CASSPSVGLFF. The CDR3, as DNA: TGTGCCAGTAGTCCCTCGGTAGGGCTGTTTTTT.